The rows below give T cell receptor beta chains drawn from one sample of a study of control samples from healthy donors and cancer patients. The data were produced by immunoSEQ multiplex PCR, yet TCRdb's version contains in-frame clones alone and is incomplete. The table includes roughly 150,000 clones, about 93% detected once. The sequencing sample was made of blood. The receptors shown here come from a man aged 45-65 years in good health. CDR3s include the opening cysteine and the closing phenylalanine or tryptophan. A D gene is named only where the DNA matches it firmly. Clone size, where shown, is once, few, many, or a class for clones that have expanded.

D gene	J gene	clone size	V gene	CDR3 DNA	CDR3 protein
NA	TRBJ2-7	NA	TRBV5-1	TGCGCCAGCGCCCCGGACCTGTACGGGCAGTACTTC	CASAPDLYGQYF
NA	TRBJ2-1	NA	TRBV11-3	TGTGCCAGCAGCTTAATTGGTAAAAATGAGCAGTTCTTC	CASSLIGKNEQFF
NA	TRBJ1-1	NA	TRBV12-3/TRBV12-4	TGTGCCAGCAGTTTGGGAACTGAAGCTTTCTTT	CASSLGTEAFF
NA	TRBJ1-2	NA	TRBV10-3	TGTGCCATCAGTGAGTCCGGTGGAGGCTACACCTTC	CAISESGGGYTF
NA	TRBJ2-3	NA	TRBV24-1	TGTGCCACCAGTGCCCTTGGAAGAGCCAGAGGAGAGGTAGATACGCAGTATTTT	CATSALGRARGEVDTQYF
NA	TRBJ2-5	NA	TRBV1	TGCACCAGCAGCCAAGGTCGACTAGCGGGGTCCCAAGAGACCCAGTACTTC	CTSSQGRLAGSQETQYF
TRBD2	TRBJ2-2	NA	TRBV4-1	TGCGCCAGCAGCCAACGGACTAGCGGGAGGACCACCGGGGAGCTGTTTTTT	CASSQRTSGRTTGELFF
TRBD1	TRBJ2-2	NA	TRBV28	TGTGCCAGCAGCACGCCGGGACAGGGGGGCGGGGGGGAGCTGTTTTTT	CASSTPGQGGGGELFF
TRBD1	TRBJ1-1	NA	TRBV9	TGTGCCAGCAGCGTACCGACCGGGACAGGTGAAGCTTTCTTT	CASSVPTGTGEAFF
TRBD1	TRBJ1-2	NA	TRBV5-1	TGCGCCAGCAGCCGGGACAGGGTTGAGATGGGCTACACCTTC	CASSRDRVEMGYTF
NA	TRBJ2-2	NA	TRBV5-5	TGTGCCAGCAGACGGGACGGGGGCACCGGGGAGCTGTTTTTT	CASRRDGGTGELFF
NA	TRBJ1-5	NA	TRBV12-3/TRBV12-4	TGTGCCAGCAGTTTCGGTCAGCCCCAGCATTTT	CASSFGQPQHF
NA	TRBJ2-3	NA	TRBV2	TGTGCCAGCGGGGGACACACAGATACGCAGTATTTT	CASGGHTDTQYF
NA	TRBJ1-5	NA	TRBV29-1	TGCAGCGTTGAAGATAGGGGCGGTGGCAATCAGCCCCAGCATTTT	CSVEDRGGGNQPQHF
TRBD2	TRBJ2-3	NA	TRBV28	TGTGCCAGCAGCGCCTTAGCGGGACAAAACACAGATACGCAGTATTTT	CASSALAGQNTDTQYF
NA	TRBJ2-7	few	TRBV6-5	TGTGCCAGCAGACCCGCGGCCAACTACGAGCAGTACTTC	CASRPAANYEQYF
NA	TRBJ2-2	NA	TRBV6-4	TGTGCCAGCAGTGACTCGAGAGGGTCAGGCACCGGGGAGCTGTTTTTT	CASSDSRGSGTGELFF
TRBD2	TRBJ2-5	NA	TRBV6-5	TGTGCCAGCAGGACGACTAGCGCGCAGACCCAGTACTTC	CASRTTSAQTQYF
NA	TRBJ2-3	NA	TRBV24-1	TGTGCCACCAGTGATTTTAGCCGGGGCACAGATACGCAGTATTTT	CATSDFSRGTDTQYF